The clone carrying this TCR beta chain came up a few times. Its antigen is as yet unknown. TCRdb's copy holds only in-frame clones and misses some; the assay was immunoSEQ multiplex PCR. This sample yields 50,000 or so clones, of which approximately 81% are seen a single time; 3.5% to 4.5% belongs to the top ten. Time point in this sample: pretreatment peripheral blood. Patients in the study were battling locally advanced or metastatic urothelial carcinoma. The data were taken from a study of PD-L1 blockade in urothelial cancer. Background on the study: Patients went on atezolizumab in the mid-2010s, receiving 1,200 mg intravenously every 3 weeks. Bladder-origin urothelial cancer in males described about 90% of the 29 patients.

Study findings and constraints: Better survival was predicted by below-median pretreatment blood TCR clonality.

This CDR3 is 15 amino acids long. CDR1 LNHDA and CDR2 SQIVND come from the germline V gene (reference sequence). Trimming pared 3 bases from V and 3 bases from J, leaving 12 bases between. Material: PBMCs, obtained around atezolizumab (anti-PD-L1) treatment. This sequence joins TRBV19 and TRBJ1-5; D remains ambiguous. The TCR originated in a man between 65 and 85 years old with urothelial cancer. In DNA form, the CDR3 reads TGTGCCAGTAGTATGTTGGGCTTCAACAATCAGCCCCAGCATTTT. As protein: CASSMLGFNNQPQHF. The full variable domain, in which reference TRBV19 and TRBJ1-5 provide the parts outside the CDR3, is DGGITQSPKYLFRKEGQNVTLSCEQNLNHDAMYWYRQDPGQGLRLIYYSQIVNDFQKGDIAEGYSVSREKKESFPLTVTSAQKNPTAFYLCASSMLGFNNQPQHFGDGTRLSIL.